This entry features one T cell receptor (beta chain) sequence. This CDR3 is built from 13 residues. CDR1 is SGDLS and CDR2 is YYNGEE in the germline V gene. The V gene lost 4 bases and the J gene lost 7 bases, with 12 bases spanning the gap. This entry comes from a study of blood T cell repertoires in COVID-19. Study information: Acute-phase and convalescent COVID-19 samples originated in the United States, Italy and Spain.

TCRdb's table, derived via immunoSEQ multiplex PCR, lists solely in-frame clones and lacks some. There are 130,000 to 150,000 clones in the sample; about nine tenths occur only once, and 11% lies in the top ten. The chain recombines TRBV9 with TRBJ2-1; D call uncertain. The sequenced material came from PBMCs or T cells enriched from blood (not recorded which). The receptor's source is a man aged 55-75 years who had recovered from COVID-19. The CDR3 is CASSPRVANEQFF. The CDR3 DNA follows: TGTGCCAGCAGCCCCCGGGTCGCGAATGAGCAGTTCTTC.